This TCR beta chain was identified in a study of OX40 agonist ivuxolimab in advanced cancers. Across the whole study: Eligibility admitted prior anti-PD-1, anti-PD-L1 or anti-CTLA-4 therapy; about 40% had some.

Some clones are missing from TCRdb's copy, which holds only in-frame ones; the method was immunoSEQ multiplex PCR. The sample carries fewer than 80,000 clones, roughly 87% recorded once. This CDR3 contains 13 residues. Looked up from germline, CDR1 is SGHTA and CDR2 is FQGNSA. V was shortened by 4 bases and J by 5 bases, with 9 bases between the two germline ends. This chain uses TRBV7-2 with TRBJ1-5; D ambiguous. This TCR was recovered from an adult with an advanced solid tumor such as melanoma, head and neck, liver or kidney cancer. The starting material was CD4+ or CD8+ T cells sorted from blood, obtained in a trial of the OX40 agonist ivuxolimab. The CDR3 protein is CASSSQNDQPQHF. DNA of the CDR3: TGTGCCAGCAGCTCGCAAAACGATCAGCCCCAGCATTTT. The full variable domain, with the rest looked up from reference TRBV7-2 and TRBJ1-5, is GAGVSQSPSNKVTEKGKDVELRCDPISGHTALYWYRQSLGQGLEFLIYFQGNSAPDKSGLPSDRFSAERTGGSVSTLTIQRTQQEDSAVYLCASSSQNDQPQHFGDGTRLSIL.